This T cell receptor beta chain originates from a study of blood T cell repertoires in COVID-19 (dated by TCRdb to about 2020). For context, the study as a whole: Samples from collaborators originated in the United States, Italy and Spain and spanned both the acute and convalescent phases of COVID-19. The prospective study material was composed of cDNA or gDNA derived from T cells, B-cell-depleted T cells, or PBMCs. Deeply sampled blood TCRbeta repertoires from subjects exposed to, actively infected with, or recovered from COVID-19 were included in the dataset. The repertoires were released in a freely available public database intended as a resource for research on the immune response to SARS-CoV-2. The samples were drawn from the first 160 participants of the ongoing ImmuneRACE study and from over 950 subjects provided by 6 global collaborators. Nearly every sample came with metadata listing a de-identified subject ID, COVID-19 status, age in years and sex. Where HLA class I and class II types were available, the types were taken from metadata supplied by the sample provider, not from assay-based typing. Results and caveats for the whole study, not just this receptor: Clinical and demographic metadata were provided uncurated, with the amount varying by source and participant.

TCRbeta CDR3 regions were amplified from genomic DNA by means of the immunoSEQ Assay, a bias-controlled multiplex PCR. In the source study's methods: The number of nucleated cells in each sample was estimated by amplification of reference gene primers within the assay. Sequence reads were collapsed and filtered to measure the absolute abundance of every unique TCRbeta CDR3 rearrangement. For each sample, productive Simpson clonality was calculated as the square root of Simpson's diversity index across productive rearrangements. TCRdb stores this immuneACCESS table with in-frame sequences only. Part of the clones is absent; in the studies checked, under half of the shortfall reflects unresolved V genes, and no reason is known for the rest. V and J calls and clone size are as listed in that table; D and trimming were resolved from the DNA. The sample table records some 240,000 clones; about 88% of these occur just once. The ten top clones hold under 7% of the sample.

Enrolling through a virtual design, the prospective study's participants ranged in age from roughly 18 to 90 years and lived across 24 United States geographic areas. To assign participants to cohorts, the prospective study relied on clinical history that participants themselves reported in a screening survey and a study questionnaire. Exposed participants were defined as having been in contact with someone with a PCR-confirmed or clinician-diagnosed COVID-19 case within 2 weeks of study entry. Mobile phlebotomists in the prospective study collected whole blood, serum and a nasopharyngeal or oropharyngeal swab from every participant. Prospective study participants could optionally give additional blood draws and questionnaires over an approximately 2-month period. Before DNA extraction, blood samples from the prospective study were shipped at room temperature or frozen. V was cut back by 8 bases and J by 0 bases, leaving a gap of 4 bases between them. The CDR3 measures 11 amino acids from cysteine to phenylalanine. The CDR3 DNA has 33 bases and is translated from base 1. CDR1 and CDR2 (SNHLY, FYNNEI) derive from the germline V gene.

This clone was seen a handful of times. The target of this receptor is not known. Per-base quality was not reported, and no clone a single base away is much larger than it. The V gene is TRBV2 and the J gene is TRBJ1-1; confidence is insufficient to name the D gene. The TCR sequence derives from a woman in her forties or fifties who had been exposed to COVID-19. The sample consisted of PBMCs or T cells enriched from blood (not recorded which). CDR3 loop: CASSVNTEAFF. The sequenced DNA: TGTGCCAGCTCTGTGAACACTGAAGCTTTCTTT.